This T cell receptor beta chain derives from a study of glioma-infiltrating T cells. CDR1 ENHRY and CDR2 SYGVKD come from the germline V gene. The CDR3 is 14 residues long. The ends lost 7 bases at V and 4 bases at J; junction bases unmatched: 4. The iRepertoire nested amplicon-rescue multiplex PCR amplified TCR alpha and beta CDR3s from RNA. Via MiXCR, TCRdb re-called the multiplex PCR reads, giving one row per CDR3 protein. Of more than 300,000 distinct CDR3 sequences in the sample, around 38% were seen once. This chain uses TRBV10-3 with TRBJ1-2; 12 bases map to TRBD1. The clonotype comes from a human donor with low-grade glioma or glioblastoma, undergoing nonglioma brain surgery, or in good health (not recorded which). The specimen sequenced was glioma tissue, nonneoplastic brain tissue, or PBMCs (not recorded which). The DNA for the CDR3 is TGTGCCATCAAGCCGGGACAGGGGGCCTATGGCTACACCTTC. It encodes CAIKPGQGAYGYTF.